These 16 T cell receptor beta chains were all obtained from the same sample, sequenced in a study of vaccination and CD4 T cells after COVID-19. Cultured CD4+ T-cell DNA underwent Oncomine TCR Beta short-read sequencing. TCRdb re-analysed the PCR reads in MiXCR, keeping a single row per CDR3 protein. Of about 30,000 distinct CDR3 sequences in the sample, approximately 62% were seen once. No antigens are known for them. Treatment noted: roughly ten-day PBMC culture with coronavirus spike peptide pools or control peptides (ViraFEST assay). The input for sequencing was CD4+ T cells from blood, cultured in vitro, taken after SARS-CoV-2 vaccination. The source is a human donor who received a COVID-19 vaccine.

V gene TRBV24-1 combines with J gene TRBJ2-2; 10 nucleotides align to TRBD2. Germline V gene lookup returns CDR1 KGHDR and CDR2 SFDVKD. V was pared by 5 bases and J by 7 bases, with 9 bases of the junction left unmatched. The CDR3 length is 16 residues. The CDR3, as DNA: TGTGCCACCAGTGGTACCGGGACTAGCGTTAACGGGGAGCTGTTTTTT. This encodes CATSGTGTSVNGELFF.

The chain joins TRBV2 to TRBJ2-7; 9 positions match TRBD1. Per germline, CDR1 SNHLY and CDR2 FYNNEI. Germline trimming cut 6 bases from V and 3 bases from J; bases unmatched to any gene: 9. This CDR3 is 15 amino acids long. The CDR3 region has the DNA TGTGCCAGCAGCGGGACCGGGACAGGGATCTACGAGCAGTACTTC. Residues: CASSGTGTGIYEQYF.

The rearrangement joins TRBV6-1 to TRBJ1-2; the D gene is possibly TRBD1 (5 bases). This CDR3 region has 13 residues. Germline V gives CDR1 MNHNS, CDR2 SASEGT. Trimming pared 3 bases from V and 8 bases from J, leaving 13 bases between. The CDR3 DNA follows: TGTGCCAGCAGTGACTCACAGGCGCGGGGCTACACCTTC. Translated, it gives CASSDSQARGYTF.

The CDR3, as DNA: TGCGCCAGCAGCTTGGCCTCAAGTGGCTACACCTTC. Amino acid sequence: CASSLASSGYTF. The gene calls are TRBV5-1 and TRBJ1-2; no firm D call. Trimming cost V 0 bases and J 7 bases, with 7 bases left between them. The V gene's germline CDR1 is SGHRS and CDR2 YFSETQ. The CDR3 length is 12 residues.

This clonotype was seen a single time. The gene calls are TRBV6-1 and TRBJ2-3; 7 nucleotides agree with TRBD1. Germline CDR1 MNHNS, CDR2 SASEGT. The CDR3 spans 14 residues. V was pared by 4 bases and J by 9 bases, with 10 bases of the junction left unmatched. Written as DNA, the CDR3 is TGTGCCAGCAGTGTGTCGGCAGGGGGTACCACGCAGTATTTT. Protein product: CASSVSAGGTTQYF.

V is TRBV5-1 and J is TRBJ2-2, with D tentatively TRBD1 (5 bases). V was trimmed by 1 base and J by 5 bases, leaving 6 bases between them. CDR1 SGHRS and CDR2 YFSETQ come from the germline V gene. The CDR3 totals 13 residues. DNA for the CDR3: TGCGCCAGCAGCTTGTCAGGGACCGGGGAGCTGTTTTTT. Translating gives CASSLSGTGELFF.

DNA of the CDR3: TGTGCCACCAGTGGCAGGGTAAATGAGCAGTTCTTC. It translates to CATSGRVNEQFF. This chain joins TRBV24-1 and TRBJ2-1; D is perhaps TRBD1 (5 bases). The CDR3 covers 12 residues. Germline assignment: CDR1 KGHDR and CDR2 SFDVKD. Trimming pared 5 bases from V and 7 bases from J, leaving 8 bases between.

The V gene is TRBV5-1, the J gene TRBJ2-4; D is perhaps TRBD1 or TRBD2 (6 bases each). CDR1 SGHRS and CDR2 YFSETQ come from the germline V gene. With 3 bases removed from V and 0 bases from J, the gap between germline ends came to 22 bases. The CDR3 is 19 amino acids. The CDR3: CASSWGQFKRGLAKNIQYF. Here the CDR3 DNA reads TGCGCCAGCAGCTGGGGGCAGTTTAAACGGGGGCTAGCCAAAAACATTCAGTACTTC. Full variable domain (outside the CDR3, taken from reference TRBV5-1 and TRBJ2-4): KAGVTQTPRYLIKTRGQQVTLSCSPISGHRSVSWYQQTPGQGLQFLFEYFSETQRNKGNFPGRFSGRQFSNSRSEMNVSTLELGDSALYLCASSWGQFKRGLAKNIQYFGAGTRLSVL.

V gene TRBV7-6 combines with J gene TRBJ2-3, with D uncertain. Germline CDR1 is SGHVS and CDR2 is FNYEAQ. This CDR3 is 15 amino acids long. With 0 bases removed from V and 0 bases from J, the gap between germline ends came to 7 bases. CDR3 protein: CASSLAPHSTDTQYF. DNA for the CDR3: TGTGCCAGCAGCTTAGCGCCCCACAGCACAGATACGCAGTATTTT.

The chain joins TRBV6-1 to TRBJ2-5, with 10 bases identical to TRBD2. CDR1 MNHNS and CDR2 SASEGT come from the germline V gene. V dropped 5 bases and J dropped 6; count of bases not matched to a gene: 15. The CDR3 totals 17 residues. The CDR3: CASSRGIGLAAGKTQYF. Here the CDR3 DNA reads TGTGCCAGCAGTAGGGGAATAGGACTAGCGGCTGGAAAGACCCAGTACTTC.

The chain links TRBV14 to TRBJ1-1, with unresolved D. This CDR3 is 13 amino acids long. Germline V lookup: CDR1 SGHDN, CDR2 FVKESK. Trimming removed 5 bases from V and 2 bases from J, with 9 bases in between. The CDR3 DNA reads TGTGCCAGCAGCTTCGCAAGAAACACTGAAGCTTTCTTT. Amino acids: CASSFARNTEAFF.

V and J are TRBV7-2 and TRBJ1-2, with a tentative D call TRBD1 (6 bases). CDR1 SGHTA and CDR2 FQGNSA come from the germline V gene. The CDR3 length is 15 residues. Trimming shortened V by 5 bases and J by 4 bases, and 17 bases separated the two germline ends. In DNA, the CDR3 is TGTGCCAGCAGCAGGGGGGACCCTAACCTCTATGGCTACACCTTC. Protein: CASSRGDPNLYGYTF.

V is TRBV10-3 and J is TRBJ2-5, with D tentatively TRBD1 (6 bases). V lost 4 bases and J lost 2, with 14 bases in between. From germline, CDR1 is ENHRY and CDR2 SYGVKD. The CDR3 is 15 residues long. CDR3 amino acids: CAISAQGYPQETQYF. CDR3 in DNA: TGTGCCATCAGTGCACAGGGCTACCCTCAAGAGACCCAGTACTTC.

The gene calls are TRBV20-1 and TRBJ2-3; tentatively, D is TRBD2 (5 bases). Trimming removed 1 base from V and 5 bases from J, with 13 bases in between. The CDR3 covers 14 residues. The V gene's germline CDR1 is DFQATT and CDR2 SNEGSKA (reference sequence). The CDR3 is CSARVTGSQDTQYF. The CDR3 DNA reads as TGCAGTGCTAGAGTGACGGGGAGCCAAGATACGCAGTATTTT.

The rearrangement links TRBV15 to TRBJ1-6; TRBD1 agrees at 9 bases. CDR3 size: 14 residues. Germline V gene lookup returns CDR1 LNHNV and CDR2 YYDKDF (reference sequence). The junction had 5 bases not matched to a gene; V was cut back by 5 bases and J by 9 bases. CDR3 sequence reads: CATSRRDRVSPLHF. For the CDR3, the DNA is TGTGCCACCAGCCGCCGGGACAGGGTTTCACCCCTCCACTTT.

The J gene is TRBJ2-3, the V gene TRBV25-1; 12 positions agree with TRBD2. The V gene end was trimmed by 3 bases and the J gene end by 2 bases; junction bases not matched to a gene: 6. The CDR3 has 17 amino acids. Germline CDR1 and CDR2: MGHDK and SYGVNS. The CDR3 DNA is TGTGCCAGCAGTGAGACTAGCGGGGGAAGAAACACAGATACGCAGTATTTT. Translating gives CASSETSGGRNTDTQYF.